Detailed here is one T cell receptor (beta chain). Generated by immunoSEQ multiplex PCR, the TCRdb table keeps only in-frame clones and is missing some. The repertoire holds around 180,000 clones, with about 90% as singletons. The sample belongs to a study of control samples from healthy donors and cancer patients. In germline, CDR1 is MNHEY, CDR2 SMNVEV (reference sequence). This CDR3 region has 15 residues. Trimming took 0 bases from V and 10 from J; bases not matched to a gene: 9. The sample taken for sequencing was blood. This clonotype was sampled from a woman in her 30s in good health. This chain uses TRBV27 with TRBJ2-1; 7 bases line up with TRBD2. The CDR3 loop is CASSLSLGGGVEQFF. The CDR3 nucleotides read TGTGCCAGCAGTTTATCATTGGGGGGGGGAGTCGAGCAGTTCTTC.